These 5 T cell receptor beta chains were all obtained from the same sample, sequenced in a study of blood T cell repertoires in COVID-19. TCRdb's table, derived via immunoSEQ multiplex PCR, lists solely in-frame clones and lacks some. Of over 150,000 clones listed, around 85% were seen once; the top ten hold around 20%. The specimen sequenced was peripheral blood. The origin of the receptors is a man between 65 and 85 years old with active or convalescent COVID-19.

This clone has only one observation. The chain combines TRBV6-2 or TRBV6-3 with TRBJ1-1; D unresolved. There are 14 residues in the CDR3. The V gene's germline CDR1 is MNHEY and CDR2 SVGEGT. V was trimmed by 6 bases and J by 1 base, leaving 12 bases between them. CDR3 protein: CASSPLAGNTEAFF. In DNA, the CDR3 is TGTGCCAGCAGCCCCTTGGCGGGGAACACTGAAGCTTTCTTT.

In its sample, this clone was seen a few times. The chain carries TRBV11-2 and TRBJ2-1, with D possibly matching TRBD1 (6 bases). Trimming cost V 5 bases and J 4 bases, with 12 bases left between them. Germline lookup yields CDR1 SGHAT and CDR2 FQNNGV. This CDR3 comprises 14 residues. The CDR3 nucleotides read TGTGCCAGCAGCCCCGGGACACTATACAATGAGCAGTTCTTC. This gives the protein CASSPGTLYNEQFF.

This sequence joins TRBV15 and TRBJ1-3; perhaps TRBD1 as D (6 bases). V was cut by 3 bases and J by 10 bases, with 13 bases left in between. The CDR3 totals 13 residues. The germline CDR1 and CDR2 sequences are LNHNV and YYDKDF (reference sequence). In nucleotides, the CDR3 is TGTGCCACCAGCAGGGGACAACTAGGGACCATATATTTT. As protein: CATSRGQLGTIYF.

V gene TRBV6-5 combines with J gene TRBJ1-3; TRBD1 matches at 8 bases. Germline values: CDR1 MNHEY, CDR2 SVGAGI. The junction had 6 bases not matched to a gene; V was cut back by 6 bases and J by 5 bases. The CDR3 runs to 14 residues. The CDR3 region has the DNA TGTGCCAGCAGATCGCAGGGGGCCAGAAACACCATATATTTT. It yields the protein CASRSQGARNTIYF.

This rearrangement joins TRBV6-6 to TRBJ1-1; D call uncertain. Trimming removed 0 bases from V and 0 bases from J, with 11 bases in between. This CDR3 has 16 residues. The V gene's germline CDR1 is MNHNY and CDR2 SVGAGI (reference sequence). CDR3 sequence reads: CASSYSAGTMNTEAFF. CDR3 bases: TGTGCCAGCAGTTACTCAGCGGGCACAATGAACACTGAAGCTTTCTTT.